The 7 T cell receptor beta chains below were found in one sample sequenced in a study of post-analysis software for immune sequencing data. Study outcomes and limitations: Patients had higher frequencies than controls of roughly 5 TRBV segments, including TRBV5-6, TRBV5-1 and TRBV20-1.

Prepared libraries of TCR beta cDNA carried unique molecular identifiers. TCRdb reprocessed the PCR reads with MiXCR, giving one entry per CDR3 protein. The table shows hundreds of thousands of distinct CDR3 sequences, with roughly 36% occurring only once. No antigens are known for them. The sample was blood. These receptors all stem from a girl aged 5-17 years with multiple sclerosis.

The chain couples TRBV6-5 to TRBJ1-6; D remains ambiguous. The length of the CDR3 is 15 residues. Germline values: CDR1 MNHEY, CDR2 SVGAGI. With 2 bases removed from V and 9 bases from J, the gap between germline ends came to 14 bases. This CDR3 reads CASSYATARISPLHF. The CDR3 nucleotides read TGTGCCAGCAGTTACGCGACGGCGAGGATTTCACCCCTCCACTTT.

CDR3 amino acids: CSGLLAGPYTDTQYF. CDR3 sequence (DNA): TGCAGCGGTTTACTAGCGGGGCCGTACACAGATACGCAGTATTTT. The V gene is TRBV29-1, the J gene TRBJ2-3; 10 nucleotides agree with TRBD2. The junction had 9 bases not matched to a gene; V was cut back by 7 bases and J by 2 bases. The CDR3 has 15 residues. Germline CDR1 is SQVTM and CDR2 is ANQGSEA.

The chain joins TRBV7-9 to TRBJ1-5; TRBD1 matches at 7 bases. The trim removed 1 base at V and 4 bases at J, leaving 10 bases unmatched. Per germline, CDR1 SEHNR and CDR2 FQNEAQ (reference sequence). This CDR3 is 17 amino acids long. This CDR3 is CASSLGASGTENQPQHF. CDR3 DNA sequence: TGTGCCAGCAGCTTAGGGGCGTCGGGGACAGAAAATCAGCCCCAGCATTTT.

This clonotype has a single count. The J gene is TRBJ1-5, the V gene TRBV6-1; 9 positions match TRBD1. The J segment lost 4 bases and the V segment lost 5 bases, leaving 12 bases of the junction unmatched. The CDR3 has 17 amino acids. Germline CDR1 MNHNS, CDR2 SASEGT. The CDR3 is CASSPMVRGTGNQPQHF. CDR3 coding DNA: TGTGCCAGCAGTCCCATGGTAAGAGGGACAGGGAATCAGCCCCAGCATTTT.

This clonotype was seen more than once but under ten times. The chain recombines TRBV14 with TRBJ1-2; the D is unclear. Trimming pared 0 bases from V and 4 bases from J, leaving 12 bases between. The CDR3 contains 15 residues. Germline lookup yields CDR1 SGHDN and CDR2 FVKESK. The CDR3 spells CASSQDLAPTYGYTF. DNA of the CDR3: TGTGCCAGCAGCCAAGATCTAGCACCAACCTATGGCTACACCTTC.

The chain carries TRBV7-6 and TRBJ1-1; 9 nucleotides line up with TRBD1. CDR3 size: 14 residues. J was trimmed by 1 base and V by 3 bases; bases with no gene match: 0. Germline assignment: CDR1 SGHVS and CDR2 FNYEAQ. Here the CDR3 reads CASSLDRGNTEAFF. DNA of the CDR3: TGTGCCAGCAGCTTGGACAGGGGGAACACTGAAGCTTTCTTT.

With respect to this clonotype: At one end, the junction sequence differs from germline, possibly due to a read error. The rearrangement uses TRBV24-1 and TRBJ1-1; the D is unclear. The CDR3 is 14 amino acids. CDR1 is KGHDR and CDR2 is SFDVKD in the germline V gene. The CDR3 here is CATRDFPKNTEAFF. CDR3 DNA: TGTGCCACCAGGGATTTCCCTAAGAACACTGAAGCTTTCTTT.